The rows below give T cell receptor beta chains drawn from one sample of a study of CD8 T cells in ankylosing spondylitis. MiXCR was run by TCRdb on the 5' RACE reads, yielding one entry per CDR3 protein. Of approximately 150,000 distinct CDR3 sequences in the sample, 9.8% were seen once. Sample: blood, either unsorted or a sorted T cell fraction (not recorded which). The receptors come from a female donor with ankylosing spondylitis or in good health (not recorded which). Both conserved end residues are part of each CDR3. D genes are given only for firm matches. Expanded clones get a size class; other rows say once, few or many, or leave the size out.

D gene	clone size	V gene	J gene	CDR3 protein	CDR3 DNA
.	many	TRBV7-9	TRBJ2-1	CASSFSSARRWNEQFF	TGTGCCAGCAGCTTCTCTAGCGCCAGACGATGGAATGAGCAGTTCTTC
.	few	TRBV2	TRBJ2-1	CASSPAANEQFF	TGTGCCAGCAGCCCAGCTGCAAATGAGCAGTTCTTC
.	.	TRBV27	TRBJ2-2	CASSLELAPGELFF	TGTGCCAGCAGTTTAGAACTAGCCCCCGGGGAGCTGTTTTTT
.	.	TRBV15	TRBJ1-1	CATSSSGGREAFF	TGTGCCACCAGCAGTTCTGGGGGTAGGGAAGCTTTCTTT
.	few	TRBV6-1	TRBJ1-2	CASSTPDSLHYGYTF	TGTGCCAGCAGTACCCCGGACAGCCTCCACTATGGCTACACCTTC
TRBD1	few	TRBV29-1	TRBJ2-7	CSVGGQDYEQYF	TGCAGCGTGGGGGGACAGGACTACGAGCAGTACTTC
TRBD2	.	TRBV20-1	TRBJ2-3	CSARGWGTSGPGGTDTQYF	TGCAGTGCTAGAGGTTGGGGGACTAGCGGACCTGGGGGCACAGATACGCAGTATTTT
TRBD2	.	TRBV3-1	TRBJ2-1	CASRREPGLAGISSYNEQFF	TGTGCCAGCAGACGTGAACCGGGACTAGCGGGAATAAGCTCCTACAATGAGCAGTTCTTC
TRBD1	many	TRBV5-1	TRBJ1-5	CASSSTGDSNQPQHF	TGCGCCAGCAGCTCGACAGGGGACAGCAATCAGCCCCAGCATTTT
.	many	TRBV9	TRBJ1-6	CASSPAGQRNSPLHF	TGTGCCAGCAGCCCCGCTGGACAGAGGAATTCACCCCTCCACTTT
.	.	TRBV19	TRBJ1-1	CASSIGPNTEAFF	TGTGCCAGTAGTATAGGACCGAACACTGAAGCTTTCTTT
.	few	TRBV20-1	TRBJ1-5	CSARVAPRANQPQHF	TGCAGTGCTAGAGTGGCCCCCAGGGCCAATCAGCCCCAGCATTTT
.	few	TRBV5-1	TRBJ2-1	CASSLAPKNEQFF	TGCGCCAGCAGCTTGGCCCCAAAAAATGAGCAGTTCTTC